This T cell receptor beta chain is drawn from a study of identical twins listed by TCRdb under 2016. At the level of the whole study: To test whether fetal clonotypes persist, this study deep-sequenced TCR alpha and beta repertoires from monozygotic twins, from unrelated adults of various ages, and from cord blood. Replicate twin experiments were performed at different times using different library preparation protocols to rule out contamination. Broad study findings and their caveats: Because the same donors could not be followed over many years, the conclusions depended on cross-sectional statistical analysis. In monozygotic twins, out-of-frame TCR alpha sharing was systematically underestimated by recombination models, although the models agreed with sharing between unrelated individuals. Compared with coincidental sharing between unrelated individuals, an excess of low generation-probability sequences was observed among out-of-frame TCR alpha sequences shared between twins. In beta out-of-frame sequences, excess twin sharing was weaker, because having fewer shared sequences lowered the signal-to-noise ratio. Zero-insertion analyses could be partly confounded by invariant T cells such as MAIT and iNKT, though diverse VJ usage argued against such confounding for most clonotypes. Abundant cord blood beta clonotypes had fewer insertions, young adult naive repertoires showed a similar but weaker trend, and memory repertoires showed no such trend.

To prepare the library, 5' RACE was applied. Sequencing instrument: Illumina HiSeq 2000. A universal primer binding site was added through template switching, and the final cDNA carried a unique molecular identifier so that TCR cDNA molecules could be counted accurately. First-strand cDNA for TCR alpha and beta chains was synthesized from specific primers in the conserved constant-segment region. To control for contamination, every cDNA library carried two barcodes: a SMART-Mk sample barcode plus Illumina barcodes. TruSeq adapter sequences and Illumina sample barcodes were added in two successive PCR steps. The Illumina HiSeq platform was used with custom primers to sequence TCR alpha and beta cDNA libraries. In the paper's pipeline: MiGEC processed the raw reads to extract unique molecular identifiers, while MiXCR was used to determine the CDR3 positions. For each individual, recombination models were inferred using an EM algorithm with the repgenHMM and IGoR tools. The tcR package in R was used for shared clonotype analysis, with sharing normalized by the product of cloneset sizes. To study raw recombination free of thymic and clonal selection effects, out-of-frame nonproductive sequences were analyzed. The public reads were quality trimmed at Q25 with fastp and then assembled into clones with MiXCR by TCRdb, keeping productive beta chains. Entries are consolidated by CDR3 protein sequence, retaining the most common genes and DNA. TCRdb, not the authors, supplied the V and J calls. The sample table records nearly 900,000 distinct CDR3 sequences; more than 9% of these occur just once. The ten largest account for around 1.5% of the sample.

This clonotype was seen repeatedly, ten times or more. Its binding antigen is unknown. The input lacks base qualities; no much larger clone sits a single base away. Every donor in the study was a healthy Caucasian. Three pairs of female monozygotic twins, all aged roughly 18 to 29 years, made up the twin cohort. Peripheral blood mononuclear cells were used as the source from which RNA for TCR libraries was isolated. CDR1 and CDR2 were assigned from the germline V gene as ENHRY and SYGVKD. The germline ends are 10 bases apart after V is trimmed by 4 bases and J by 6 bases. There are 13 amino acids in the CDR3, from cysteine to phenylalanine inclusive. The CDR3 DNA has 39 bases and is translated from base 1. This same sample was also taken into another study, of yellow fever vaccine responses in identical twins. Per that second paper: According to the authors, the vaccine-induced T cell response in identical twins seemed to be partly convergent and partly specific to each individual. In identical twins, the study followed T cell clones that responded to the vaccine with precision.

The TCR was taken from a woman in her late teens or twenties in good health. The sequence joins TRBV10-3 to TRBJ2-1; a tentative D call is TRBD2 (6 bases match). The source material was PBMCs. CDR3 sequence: CAISAGAGNEQFF. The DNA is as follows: TGTGCCATCAGTGCAGGAGCGGGCAATGAGCAGTTCTTC.